The TCR beta chain under discussion was sequenced for a study of T cell repertoires in cytomegalovirus infection. Across the study: HLA-B-restricted CMV epitopes that are well studied, plus recently identified HLA-C-restricted ones, were used by the study. A matching HLA type, together with CMV infection, was signaled by public TCR beta signatures. Study findings and constraints: Carriers of CMV and the relevant HLA type were discriminated by public TCR beta frequency. The ex vivo response showed dominance by HLA-C-restricted CMV-specific TCR beta clonotypes.

In regard to this clonotype: Its antigen is undetermined.

TCRdb passed the reads through MiXCR, listing each CDR3 protein once. The table includes about half a million distinct CDR3 sequences, around 30% detected once. In germline, CDR1 is SGHVS, CDR2 FNYEAQ. V lost 3 bases, J lost 5 bases, and 14 bases lay in between. CDR3 length: 14 residues. V and J are TRBV7-6 and TRBJ2-7; D remains unclear. The sample in question was cultured PBMCs, obtained from culture after CMV antigen stimulation. The clonotype comes from a human donor in good health (CMV status not recorded). Some clones in this sample may be carry-over from other donors' samples. The CDR3: CASSFPTRPHEQYF. The CDR3 nucleotides read TGTGCCAGCAGCTTCCCCACCCGTCCCCACGAGCAGTACTTC.